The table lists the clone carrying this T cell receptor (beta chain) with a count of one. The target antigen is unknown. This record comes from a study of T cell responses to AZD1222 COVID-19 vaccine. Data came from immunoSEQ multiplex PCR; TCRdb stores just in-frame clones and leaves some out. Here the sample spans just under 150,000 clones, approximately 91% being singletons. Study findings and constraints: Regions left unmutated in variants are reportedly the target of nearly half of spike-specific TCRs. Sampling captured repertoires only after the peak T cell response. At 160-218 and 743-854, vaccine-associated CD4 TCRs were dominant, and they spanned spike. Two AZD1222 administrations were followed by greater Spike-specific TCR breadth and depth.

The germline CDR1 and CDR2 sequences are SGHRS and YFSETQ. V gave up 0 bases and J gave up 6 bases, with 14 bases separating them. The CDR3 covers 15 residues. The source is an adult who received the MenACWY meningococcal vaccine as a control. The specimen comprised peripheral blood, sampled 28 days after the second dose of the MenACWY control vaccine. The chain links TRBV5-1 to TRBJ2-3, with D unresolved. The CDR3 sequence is CASSLAGQMGDTQYF. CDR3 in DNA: TGCGCCAGCAGCTTGGCTGGCCAGATGGGGGATACGCAGTATTTT.